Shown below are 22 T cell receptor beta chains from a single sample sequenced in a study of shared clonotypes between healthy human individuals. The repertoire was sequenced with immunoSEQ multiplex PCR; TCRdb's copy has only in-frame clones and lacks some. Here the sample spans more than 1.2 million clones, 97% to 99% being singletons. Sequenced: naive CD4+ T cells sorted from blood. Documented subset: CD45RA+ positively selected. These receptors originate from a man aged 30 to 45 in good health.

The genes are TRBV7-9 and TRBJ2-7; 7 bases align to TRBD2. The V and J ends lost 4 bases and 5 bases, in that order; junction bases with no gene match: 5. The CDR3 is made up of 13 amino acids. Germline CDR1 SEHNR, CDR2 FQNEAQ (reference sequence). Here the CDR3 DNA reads TGTGCCAGCAGCTCCCGCAGCGGGGACGAGCAGTACTTC. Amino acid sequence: CASSSRSGDEQYF.

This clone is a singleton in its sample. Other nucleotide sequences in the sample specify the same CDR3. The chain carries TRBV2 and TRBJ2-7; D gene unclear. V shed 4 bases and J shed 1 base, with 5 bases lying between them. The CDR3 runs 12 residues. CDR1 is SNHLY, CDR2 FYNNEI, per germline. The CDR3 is CASSGQSYEQYF. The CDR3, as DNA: TGTGCCAGCAGTGGTCAATCCTACGAGCAGTACTTC.

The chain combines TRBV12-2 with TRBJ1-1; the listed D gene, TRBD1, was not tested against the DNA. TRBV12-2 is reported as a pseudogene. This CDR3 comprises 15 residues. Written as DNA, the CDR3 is TGTGCAAGTCGCTTTTTACAGGGGAAGGTCTCTGAAGCTTTCTTT. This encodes CASRFLQGKVSEAFF.

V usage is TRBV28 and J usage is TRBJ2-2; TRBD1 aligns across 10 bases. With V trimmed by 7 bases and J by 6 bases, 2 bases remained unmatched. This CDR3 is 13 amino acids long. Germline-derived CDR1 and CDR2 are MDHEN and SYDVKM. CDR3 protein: CASNDRGPGELFF. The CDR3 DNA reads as TGTGCCAGCAACGACAGGGGGCCCGGGGAGCTGTTTTTT.

The CDR3 nucleotides read TGTGCCAGCAGTTCCCCATGGGGCTATGGCTACACCTTC. Encoded protein: CASSSPWGYGYTF. The chain couples TRBV28 to TRBJ1-2; the D is unclear. Trimming shortened V by 4 bases and J by 4 bases, and 10 bases separated the two germline ends. CDR3 length: 13 residues. Germline V gene lookup returns CDR1 MDHEN and CDR2 SYDVKM.

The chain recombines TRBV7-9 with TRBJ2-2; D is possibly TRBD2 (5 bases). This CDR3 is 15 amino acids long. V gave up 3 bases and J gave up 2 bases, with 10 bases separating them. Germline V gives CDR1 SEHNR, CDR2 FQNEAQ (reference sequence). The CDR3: CASSLGDTNTGELFF. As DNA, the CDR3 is TGTGCCAGCAGCTTGGGAGATACTAACACCGGGGAGCTGTTTTTT.

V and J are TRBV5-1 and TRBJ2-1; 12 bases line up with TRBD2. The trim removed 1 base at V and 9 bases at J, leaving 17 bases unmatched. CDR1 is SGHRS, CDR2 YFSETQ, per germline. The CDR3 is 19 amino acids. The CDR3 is CASSLRGLAGHVRVPEQFF. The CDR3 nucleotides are TGCGCCAGCAGCTTGAGGGGACTAGCGGGTCATGTAAGAGTCCCTGAGCAGTTCTTC.

CDR3 protein: CASSRPGLDLETQYF. CDR3 DNA sequence: TGCGCCAGCAGCCGCCCGGGACTAGATTTGGAGACCCAGTACTTC. The rearrangement uses TRBV5-1 and TRBJ2-5, with 8 bases lining up with TRBD2. The CDR3 extends over 15 amino acids. Germline V gene sequence: CDR1 SGHRS, CDR2 YFSETQ. V shed 4 bases, J shed 5 bases, and the junction held 10 bases outside the gene matches.

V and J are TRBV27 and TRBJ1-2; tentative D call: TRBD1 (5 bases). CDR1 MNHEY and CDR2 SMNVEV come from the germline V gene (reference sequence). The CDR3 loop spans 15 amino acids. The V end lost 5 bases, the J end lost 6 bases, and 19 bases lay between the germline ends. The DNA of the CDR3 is TGTGCCAGCAGTAAAAAAATCAGGGAATTTAATGGCTACACCTTC. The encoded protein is CASSKKIREFNGYTF.

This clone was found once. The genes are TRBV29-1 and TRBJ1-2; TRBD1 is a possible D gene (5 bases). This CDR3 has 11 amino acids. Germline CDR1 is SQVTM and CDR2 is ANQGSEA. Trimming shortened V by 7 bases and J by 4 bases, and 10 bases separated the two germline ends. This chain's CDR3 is CSGDRAYGYTF. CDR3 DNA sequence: TGCAGCGGAGACAGAGCCTATGGCTACACCTTC.

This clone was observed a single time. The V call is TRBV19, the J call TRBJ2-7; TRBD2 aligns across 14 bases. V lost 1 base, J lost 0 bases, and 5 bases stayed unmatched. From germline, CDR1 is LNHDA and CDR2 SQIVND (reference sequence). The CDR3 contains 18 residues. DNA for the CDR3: TGTGCCAGTAGTATAGGGGGACTAGCGGGGGTCCTCTCCTACGAGCAGTACTTC. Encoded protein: CASSIGGLAGVLSYEQYF.

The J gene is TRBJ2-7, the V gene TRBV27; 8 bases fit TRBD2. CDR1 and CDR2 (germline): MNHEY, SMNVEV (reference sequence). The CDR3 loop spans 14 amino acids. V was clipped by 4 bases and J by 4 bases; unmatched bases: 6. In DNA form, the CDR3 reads TGTGCCAGCAGTTCAGCGGGAGATAGGTACGAGCAGTACTTC. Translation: CASSSAGDRYEQYF.

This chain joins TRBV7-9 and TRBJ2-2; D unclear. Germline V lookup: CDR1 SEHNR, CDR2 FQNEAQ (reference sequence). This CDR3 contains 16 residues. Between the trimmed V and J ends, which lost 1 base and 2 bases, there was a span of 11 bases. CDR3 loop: CASSLGLRKNTGELFF. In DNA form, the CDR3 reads TGTGCCAGCAGCTTAGGGCTCCGGAAAAACACCGGGGAGCTGTTTTTT.

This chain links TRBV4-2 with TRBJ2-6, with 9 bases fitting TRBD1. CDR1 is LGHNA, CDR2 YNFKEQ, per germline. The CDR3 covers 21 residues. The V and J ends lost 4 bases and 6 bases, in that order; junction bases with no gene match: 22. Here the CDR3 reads CASSPALTRDRVSLKANVLTF. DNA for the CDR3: TGTGCCAGCAGCCCTGCGTTGACCCGGGACAGGGTTTCTCTGAAGGCCAACGTCCTGACTTTC.

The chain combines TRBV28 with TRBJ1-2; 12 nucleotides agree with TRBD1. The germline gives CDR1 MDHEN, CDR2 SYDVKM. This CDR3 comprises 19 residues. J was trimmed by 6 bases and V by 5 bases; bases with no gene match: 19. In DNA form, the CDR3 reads TGTGCCAGCAGTCACGGGAAGTTCCGGGACAGGGGGCAAGTGGATGGCTACACCTTC. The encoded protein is CASSHGKFRDRGQVDGYTF.

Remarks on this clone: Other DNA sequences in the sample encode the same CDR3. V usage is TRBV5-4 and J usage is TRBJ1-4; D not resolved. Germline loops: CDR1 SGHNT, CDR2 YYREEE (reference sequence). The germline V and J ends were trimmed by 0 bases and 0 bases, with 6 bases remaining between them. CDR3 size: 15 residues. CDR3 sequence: CASSLDGATNEKLFF. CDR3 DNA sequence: TGTGCCAGCAGCTTGGACGGCGCAACTAATGAAAAACTGTTTTTT.

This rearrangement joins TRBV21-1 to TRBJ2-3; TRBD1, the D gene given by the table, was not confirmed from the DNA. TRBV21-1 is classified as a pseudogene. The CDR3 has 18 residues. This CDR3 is CASSKVTGQGRETDTQYF. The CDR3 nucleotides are TGTGCCAGCAGCAAAGTAACGGGACAGGGGAGGGAGACAGATACGCAGTATTTT.

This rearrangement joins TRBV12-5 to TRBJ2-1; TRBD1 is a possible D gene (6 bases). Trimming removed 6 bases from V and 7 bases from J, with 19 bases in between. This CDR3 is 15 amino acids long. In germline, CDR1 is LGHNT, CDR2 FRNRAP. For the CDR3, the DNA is TGTGCTAGTGGATCCAGGGGAACTTACAATAATGAGCAGTTCTTC. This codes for CASGSRGTYNNEQFF.

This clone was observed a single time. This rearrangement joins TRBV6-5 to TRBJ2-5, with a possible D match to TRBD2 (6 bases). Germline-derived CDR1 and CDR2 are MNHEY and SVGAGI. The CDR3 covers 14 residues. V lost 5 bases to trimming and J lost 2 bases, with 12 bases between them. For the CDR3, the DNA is TGTGCCAGCAGTATAGGCGGGGTTCAAGAGACCCAGTACTTC. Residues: CASSIGGVQETQYF.

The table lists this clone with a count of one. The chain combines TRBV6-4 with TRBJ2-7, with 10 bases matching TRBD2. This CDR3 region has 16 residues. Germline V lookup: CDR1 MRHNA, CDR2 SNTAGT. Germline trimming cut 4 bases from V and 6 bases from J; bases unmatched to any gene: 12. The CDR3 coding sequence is TGTGCCAGCAGTGTCCTGAGCGGGAGGGCGCCGGGCGAGCAGTACTTC. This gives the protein CASSVLSGRAPGEQYF.

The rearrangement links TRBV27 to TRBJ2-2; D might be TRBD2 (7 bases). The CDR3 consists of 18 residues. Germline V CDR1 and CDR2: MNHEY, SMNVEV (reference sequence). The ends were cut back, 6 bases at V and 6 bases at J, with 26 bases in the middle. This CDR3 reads CASSSPSGGGGEAGELFF. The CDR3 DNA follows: TGTGCCAGCAGCTCCCCTTCGGGGGGCGGGGGAGAGGCCGGGGAGCTGTTTTTT.

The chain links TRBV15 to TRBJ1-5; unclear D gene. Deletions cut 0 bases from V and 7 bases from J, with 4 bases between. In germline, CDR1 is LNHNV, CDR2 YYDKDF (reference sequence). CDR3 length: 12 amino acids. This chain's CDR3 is CATSRDEQPQHF. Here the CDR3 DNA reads TGTGCCACCAGCAGAGATGAGCAGCCCCAGCATTTT. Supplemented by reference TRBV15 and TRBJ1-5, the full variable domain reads DAMVIQNPRYQVTQFGKPVTLSCSQTLNHNVMYWYQQKSSQAPKLLFHYYDKDFNNEADTPDNFQSRRPNTSFCFLDIRSPGLGDTAMYLCATSRDEQPQHFGDGTRLSIL.